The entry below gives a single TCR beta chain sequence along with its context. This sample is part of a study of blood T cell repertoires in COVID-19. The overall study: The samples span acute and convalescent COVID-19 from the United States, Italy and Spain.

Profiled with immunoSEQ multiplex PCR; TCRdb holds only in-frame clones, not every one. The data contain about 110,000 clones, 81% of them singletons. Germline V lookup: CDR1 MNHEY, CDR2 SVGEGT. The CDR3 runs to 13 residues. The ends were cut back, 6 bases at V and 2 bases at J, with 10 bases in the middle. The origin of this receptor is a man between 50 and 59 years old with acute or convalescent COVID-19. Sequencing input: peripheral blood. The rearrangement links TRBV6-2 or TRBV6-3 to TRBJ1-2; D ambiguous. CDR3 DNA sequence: TGTGCCAGCAGCCTGGCCGGGAACTATGGCTACACCTTC. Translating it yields CASSLAGNYGYTF.